The T cell receptor beta chain described here comes from a study of cytomegalovirus exposure and HLA in healthy donors. Only one count was recorded for this clone. Its target is not known. PCR was performed using 60 Vbeta and 13 Jbeta primers. Data came from immunoSEQ multiplex PCR; TCRdb stores just in-frame clones and leaves some out. This sample yields roughly 190,000 clones, of which around four fifths are seen a single time; over 2.5% belongs to the top ten. Study-wide results and limits: A link between a missense DCLRE1C variant and TCR beta V- and J-gene trimming emerged from a later analysis. The majority of CMV-associated TCR beta chains were reported as apparently HLA-restricted in a later analysis.

CDR1 is SGHVS and CDR2 is FNYEAQ in the germline V gene. With V trimmed by 5 bases and J by 0 bases, 5 bases remained unmatched. The CDR3 length is 15 residues. This receptor was obtained from a female donor in good health and CMV-seronegative. Sequencing was performed on PBMCs. The chain uses TRBV7-6 and TRBJ2-7; 9 bases fit TRBD1. CDR3 in amino acids: CASSPRTGDSYEQYF. The CDR3 DNA is TGTGCCAGCAGCCCACGGACAGGGGACTCCTACGAGCAGTACTTC.